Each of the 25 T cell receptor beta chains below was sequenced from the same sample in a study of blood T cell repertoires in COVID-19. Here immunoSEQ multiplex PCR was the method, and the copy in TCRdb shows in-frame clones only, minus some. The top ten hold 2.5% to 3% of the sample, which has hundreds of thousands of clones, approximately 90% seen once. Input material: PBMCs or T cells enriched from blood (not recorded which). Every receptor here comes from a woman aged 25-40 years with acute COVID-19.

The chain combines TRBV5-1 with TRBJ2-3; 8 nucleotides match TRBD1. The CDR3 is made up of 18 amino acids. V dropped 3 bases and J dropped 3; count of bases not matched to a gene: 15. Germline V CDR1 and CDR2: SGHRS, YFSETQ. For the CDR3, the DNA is TGCGCCAGCAGCTACCTACCAGGACAGGGCAGTGGGACAGATACGCAGTATTTT. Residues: CASSYLPGQGSGTDTQYF.

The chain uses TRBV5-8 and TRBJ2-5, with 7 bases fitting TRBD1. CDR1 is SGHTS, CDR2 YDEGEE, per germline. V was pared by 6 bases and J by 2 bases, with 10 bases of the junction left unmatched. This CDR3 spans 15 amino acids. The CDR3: CASTKPRTGQETQYF. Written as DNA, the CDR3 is TGTGCCAGCACCAAACCGCGGACAGGACAAGAGACCCAGTACTTC. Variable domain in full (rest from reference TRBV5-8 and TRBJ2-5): EAGVTQSPTHLIKTRGQQATLRCSPISGHTSVYWYQQALGLGLQFLLWYDEGEERNRGNFPPRFSGRQFPNYSSELNVNALELEDSALYLCASTKPRTGQETQYFGPGTRLLVL.

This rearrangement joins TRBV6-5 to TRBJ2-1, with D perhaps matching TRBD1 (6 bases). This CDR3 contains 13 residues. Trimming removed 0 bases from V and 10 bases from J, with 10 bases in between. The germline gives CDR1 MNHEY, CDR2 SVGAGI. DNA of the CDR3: TGTGCCAGCAGTTACTCGAGGGGGAAGGAGCAGTTCTTC. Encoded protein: CASSYSRGKEQFF.

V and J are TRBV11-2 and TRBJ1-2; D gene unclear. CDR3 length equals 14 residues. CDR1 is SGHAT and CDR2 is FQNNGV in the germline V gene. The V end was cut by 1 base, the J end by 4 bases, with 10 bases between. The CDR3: CASSLVRAPYGYTF. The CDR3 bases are TGTGCCAGCAGCTTAGTTCGAGCCCCCTATGGCTACACCTTC.

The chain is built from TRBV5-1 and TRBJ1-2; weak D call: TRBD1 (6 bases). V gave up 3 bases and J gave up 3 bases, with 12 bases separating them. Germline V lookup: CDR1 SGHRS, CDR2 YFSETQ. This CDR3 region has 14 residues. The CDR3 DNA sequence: TGCGCCAGCAGCTCGAGACAGGCTGACTATGGCTACACCTTC. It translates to CASSSRQADYGYTF. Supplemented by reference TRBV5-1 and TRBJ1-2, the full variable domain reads KAGVTQTPRYLIKTRGQQVTLSCSPISGHRSVSWYQQTPGQGLQFLFEYFSETQRNKGNFPGRFSGRQFSNSRSEMNVSTLELGDSALYLCASSSRQADYGYTFGSGTRLTVV.

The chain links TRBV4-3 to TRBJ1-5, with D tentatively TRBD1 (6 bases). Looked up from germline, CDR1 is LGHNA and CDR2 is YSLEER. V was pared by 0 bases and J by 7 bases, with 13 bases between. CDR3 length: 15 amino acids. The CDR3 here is CASSQDSGAEQPQHF. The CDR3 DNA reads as TGCGCCAGCAGCCAAGATTCAGGGGCTGAACAGCCCCAGCATTTT.

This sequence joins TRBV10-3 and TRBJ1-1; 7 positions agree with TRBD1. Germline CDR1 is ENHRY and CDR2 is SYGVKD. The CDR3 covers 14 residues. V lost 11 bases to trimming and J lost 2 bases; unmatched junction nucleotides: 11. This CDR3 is CAATMTGTNTEAFF. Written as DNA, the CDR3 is TGTGCCGCGACGATGACAGGGACTAACACTGAAGCTTTCTTT.

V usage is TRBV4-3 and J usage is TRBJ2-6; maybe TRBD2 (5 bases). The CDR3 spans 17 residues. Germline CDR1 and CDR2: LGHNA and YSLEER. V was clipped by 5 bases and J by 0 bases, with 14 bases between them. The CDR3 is CASSERGSGSGANVLTF. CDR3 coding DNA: TGCGCCAGCAGCGAAAGAGGGAGCGGCTCTGGGGCCAACGTCCTGACTTTC.

CDR3 in amino acids: CASSPGHSSGNTIYF. The CDR3 DNA is TGTGCCAGCTCACCGGGCCACAGCTCTGGAAACACCATATATTTT. This rearrangement joins TRBV18 to TRBJ1-3; no reliable D call. CDR1 KGHSH and CDR2 LQKENI come from the germline V gene. The CDR3 is 15 residues long. V was cut by 3 bases and J by 0 bases, with 9 bases left in between.

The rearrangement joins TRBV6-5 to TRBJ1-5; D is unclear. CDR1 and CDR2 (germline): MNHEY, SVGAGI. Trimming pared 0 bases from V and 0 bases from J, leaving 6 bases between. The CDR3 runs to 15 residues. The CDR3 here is CASSYSYGSNQPQHF. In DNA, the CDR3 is TGTGCCAGCAGTTACTCCTACGGTAGCAATCAGCCCCAGCATTTT.

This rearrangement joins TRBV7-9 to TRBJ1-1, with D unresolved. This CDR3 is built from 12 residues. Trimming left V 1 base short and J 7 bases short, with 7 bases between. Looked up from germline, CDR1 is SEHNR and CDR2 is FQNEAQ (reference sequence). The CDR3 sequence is CASSLETVEAFF. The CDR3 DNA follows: TGTGCCAGCAGCTTAGAAACAGTTGAAGCTTTCTTT.

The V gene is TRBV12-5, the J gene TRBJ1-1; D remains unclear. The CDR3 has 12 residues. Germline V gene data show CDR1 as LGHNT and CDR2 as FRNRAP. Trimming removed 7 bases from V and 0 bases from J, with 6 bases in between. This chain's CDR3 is CASAPLNTEAFF. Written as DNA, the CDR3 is TGTGCTAGTGCCCCTTTGAACACTGAAGCTTTCTTT.

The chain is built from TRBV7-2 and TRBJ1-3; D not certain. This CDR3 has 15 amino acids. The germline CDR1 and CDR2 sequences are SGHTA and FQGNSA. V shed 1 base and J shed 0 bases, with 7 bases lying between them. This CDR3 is CASSLGFGSGNTIYF. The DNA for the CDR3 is TGTGCCAGCAGCTTAGGGTTCGGCTCTGGAAACACCATATATTTT.

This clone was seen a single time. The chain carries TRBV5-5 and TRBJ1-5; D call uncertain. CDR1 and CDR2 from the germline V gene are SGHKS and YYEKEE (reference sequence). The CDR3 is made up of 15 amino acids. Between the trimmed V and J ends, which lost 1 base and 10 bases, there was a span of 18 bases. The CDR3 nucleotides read TGTGCCAGCAGCTTGAGAGACACCCCGGTCGGACCCCAGCATTTT. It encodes CASSLRDTPVGPQHF.

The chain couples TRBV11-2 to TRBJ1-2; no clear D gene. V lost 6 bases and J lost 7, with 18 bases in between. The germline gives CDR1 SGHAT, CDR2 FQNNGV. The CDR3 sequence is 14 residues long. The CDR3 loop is CASRIAGSLPGYTF. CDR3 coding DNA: TGTGCCAGCAGGATAGCGGGATCACTGCCTGGCTACACCTTC.

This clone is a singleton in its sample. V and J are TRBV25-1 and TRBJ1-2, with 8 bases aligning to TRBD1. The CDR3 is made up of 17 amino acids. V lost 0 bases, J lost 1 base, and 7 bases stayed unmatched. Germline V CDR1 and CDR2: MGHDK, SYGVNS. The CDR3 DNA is TGTGCCAGCAGTGAATACTTGCCCGACAGGGGTAACTATGGCTACACCTTC. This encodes CASSEYLPDRGNYGYTF.

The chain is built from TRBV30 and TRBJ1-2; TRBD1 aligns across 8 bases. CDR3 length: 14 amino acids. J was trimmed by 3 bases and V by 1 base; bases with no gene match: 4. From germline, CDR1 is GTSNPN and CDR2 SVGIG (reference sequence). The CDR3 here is CAWSAGTGDYGYTF. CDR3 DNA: TGTGCCTGGAGTGCGGGGACAGGAGACTATGGCTACACCTTC.

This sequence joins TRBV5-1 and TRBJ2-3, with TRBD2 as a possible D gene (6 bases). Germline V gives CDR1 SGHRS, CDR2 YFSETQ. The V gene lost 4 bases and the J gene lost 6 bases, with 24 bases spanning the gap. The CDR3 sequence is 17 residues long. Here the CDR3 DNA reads TGCGCCAGCAGCCCTTGGGGGGATAACACCATCCAGGATACGCAGTATTTT. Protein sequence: CASSPWGDNTIQDTQYF.

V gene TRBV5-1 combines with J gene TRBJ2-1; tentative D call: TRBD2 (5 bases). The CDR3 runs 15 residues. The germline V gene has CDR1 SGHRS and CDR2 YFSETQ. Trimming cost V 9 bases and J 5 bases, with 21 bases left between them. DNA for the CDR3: TGCGCCACCTCCATTGTCCCGGACTGGAACAATGAGCAGTTCTTC. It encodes CATSIVPDWNNEQFF.

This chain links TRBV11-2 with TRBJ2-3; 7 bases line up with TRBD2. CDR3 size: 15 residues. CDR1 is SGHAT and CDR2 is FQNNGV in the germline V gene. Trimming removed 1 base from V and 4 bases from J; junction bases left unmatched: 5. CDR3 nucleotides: TGTGCCAGCAGCTTAGCGGGGGGAGGGCCAGATACGCAGTATTTT. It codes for CASSLAGGGPDTQYF.

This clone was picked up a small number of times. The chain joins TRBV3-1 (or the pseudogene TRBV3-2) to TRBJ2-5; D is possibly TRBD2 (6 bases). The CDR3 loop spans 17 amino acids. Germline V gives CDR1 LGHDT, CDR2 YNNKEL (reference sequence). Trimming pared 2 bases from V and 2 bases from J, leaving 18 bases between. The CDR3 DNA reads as TGTGCCAGCAGCCAAAGTCGAGATAGCGGTTTTCAAGAGACCCAGTACTTC. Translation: CASSQSRDSGFQETQYF.

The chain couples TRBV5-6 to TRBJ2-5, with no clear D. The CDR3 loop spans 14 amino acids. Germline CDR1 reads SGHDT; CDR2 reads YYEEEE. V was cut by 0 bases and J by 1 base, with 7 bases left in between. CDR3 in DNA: TGTGCCAGCAGCTTGGAGGCAGGCCAAGAGACCCAGTACTTC. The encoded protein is CASSLEAGQETQYF.

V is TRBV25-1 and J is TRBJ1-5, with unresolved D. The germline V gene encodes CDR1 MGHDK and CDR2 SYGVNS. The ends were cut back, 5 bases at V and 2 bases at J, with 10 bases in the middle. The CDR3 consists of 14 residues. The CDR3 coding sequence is TGTGCCAGCAGTCCAGCGGACGGCAATCAGCCCCAGCATTTT. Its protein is CASSPADGNQPQHF. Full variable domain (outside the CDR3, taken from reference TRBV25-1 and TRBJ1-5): EADIYQTPRYLVIGTGKKITLECSQTMGHDKMYWYQQDPGMELHLIHYSYGVNSTEKGDLSSESTVSRIRTEHFPLTLESARPSHTSQYLCASSPADGNQPQHFGDGTRLSIL.

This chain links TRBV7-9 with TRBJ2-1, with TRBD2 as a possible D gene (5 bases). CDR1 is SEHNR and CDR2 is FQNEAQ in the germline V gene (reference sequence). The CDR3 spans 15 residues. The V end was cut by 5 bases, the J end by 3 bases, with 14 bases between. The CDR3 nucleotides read TGTGCCAGCAGCCCCGTTACCGGGGACTACAATGAGCAGTTCTTC. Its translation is CASSPVTGDYNEQFF. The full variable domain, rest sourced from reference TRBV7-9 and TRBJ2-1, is DTGVSQNPRHKITKRGQNVTFRCDPISEHNRLYWYRQTLGQGPEFLTYFQNEAQLEKSRLLSDRFSAERPKGSFSTLEIQRTEQGDSAMYLCASSPVTGDYNEQFFGPGTRLTVL.

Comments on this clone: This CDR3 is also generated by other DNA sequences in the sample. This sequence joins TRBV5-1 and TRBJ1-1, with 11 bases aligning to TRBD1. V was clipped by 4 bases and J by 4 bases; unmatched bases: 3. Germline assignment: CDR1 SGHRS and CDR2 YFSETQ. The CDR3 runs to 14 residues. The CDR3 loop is CASSPGTGGTEAFF. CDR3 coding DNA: TGCGCCAGCAGCCCCGGGACAGGGGGCACTGAAGCTTTCTTT.